This TCR beta chain comes out of a study of identical twins. Overall study findings and caveats: Among monozygotic twins, out-of-frame TCR alpha sharing exceeded what models predicted.

To note about this clonotype: What it recognizes is unknown.

After template switching added a universal primer site, the resulting cDNA carried unique molecular identifiers. In TCRdb, the 5' RACE reads were re-called with MiXCR into one record per CDR3 protein. Of a few hundred thousand distinct CDR3 sequences listed, approximately 8.3% are singletons. Germline CDR1 is SGHRS and CDR2 is YFSETQ. There are 13 residues in the CDR3. The germline V and J ends were trimmed by 4 bases and 4 bases, with 10 bases remaining between them. The sample was also reused in another study, on yellow fever vaccine responses in identical twins.

Sequencing input: CD8+ T cells sorted from blood. The TCR originated in a woman aged 18 to 35 in good health. The chain employs TRBV5-1 and TRBJ2-3, with D perhaps matching TRBD2 (5 bases). The CDR3 sequence: CASSQLGPDTQYF. CDR3 bases: TGCGCCAGCAGCCAACTAGGACCAGATACGCAGTATTTT. Looking up the rest from reference TRBV5-1 and TRBJ2-3 gives the full variable domain: KAGVTQTPRYLIKTRGQQVTLSCSPISGHRSVSWYQQTPGQGLQFLFEYFSETQRNKGNFPGRFSGRQFSNSRSEMNVSTLELGDSALYLCASSQLGPDTQYFGPGTRLTVL.